Below are 27 T cell receptor beta chains sequenced from a single sample in a study of identical twins. TCRdb re-called the 5' RACE reads through MiXCR, storing one row per CDR3 protein. Of around 1.7 million distinct CDR3 sequences in the sample, less than 40% were seen once. Sequencing was done on a sample of cord blood. The receptors shown here come from a newborn girl in good health.

The gene calls are TRBV20-1 and TRBJ2-5, with D perhaps TRBD2 (5 bases). CDR1 and CDR2 from the germline V gene are DFQATT and SNEGSKA (reference sequence). This CDR3 has 12 amino acids. Trimming cost V 7 bases and J 11 bases, with 20 bases left between them. The CDR3 region is CSVALSSYGQYF. DNA of the CDR3: TGCAGTGTAGCGCTATCCTCCTACGGGCAGTACTTC.

In this sample, this clonotype turned up a few times. The chain is built from TRBV3-1 and TRBJ2-1, with 12 nucleotides matching TRBD2. V lost 10 bases and J lost 2; bases outside the gene matches: 3. The CDR3 contains 14 residues. Germline assignment: CDR1 LGHDT and CDR2 YNNKEL (reference sequence). CDR3 residues: CATGLAGPYNEQFF. CDR3 sequence (DNA): TGTGCCACCGGACTAGCGGGGCCCTACAATGAGCAGTTCTTC.

V is TRBV12-5 and J is TRBJ2-7; D is undetermined. The end of the DNA aligns better with TRBJ2-5, so the J call may be wrong. Germline-derived CDR1 and CDR2 are LGHNT and FRNRAP. This CDR3 has 11 amino acids. The CDR3 reads CASAIEETQYF. As DNA, the CDR3 is TGTGCTAGTGCCATCGAAGAGACCCAGTACTTC.

This clonotype showed up just a few times. The genes are TRBV10-3 and TRBJ1-2, with 8 bases matching TRBD1. Germline V gene data show CDR1 as ENHRY and CDR2 as SYGVKD. The V gene end was trimmed by 2 bases and the J gene end by 8 bases; junction bases not matched to a gene: 4. This CDR3 is 13 amino acids long. CDR3: CAISETGGNGYTF. CDR3 bases: TGTGCCATCAGTGAGACAGGGGGAAACGGCTACACCTTC.

The chain recombines TRBV11-2 with TRBJ2-7; 11 bases map to TRBD2. CDR3 length: 16 amino acids. Germline assignment: CDR1 SGHAT and CDR2 FQNNGV. V lost 4 bases to trimming and J lost 2 bases; unmatched junction nucleotides: 7. The DNA for the CDR3 is TGTGCCAGCAGCTCCGGGACTAGCGGCTCTACCTACGAGCAGTACTTC. It specifies CASSSGTSGSTYEQYF.

The J gene is TRBJ2-4, the V gene TRBV3-1; 9 positions match TRBD2. V shed 1 base and J 3 bases; nucleotides not matched to a gene: 10. Germline CDR1 and CDR2: LGHDT and YNNKEL (reference sequence). This CDR3 spans 18 amino acids. Written as DNA, the CDR3 is TGTGCCAGCAGCCAAGCCCACAGCGGGGGGCTCGGCAAAAACATTCAGTACTTC. Protein: CASSQAHSGGLGKNIQYF.

The chain employs TRBV20-1 and TRBJ2-1, with 10 bases matching TRBD2. With V trimmed by 0 bases and J by 8 bases, 7 bases remained unmatched. Germline lookup yields CDR1 DFQATT and CDR2 SNEGSKA (reference sequence). The CDR3 runs 15 residues. The DNA for the CDR3 is TGCAGTGCTAGAGAGCTGGGACTAGCGTTCTATGAGCAGTTCTTC. This codes for CSARELGLAFYEQFF.

The chain joins TRBV2 to TRBJ2-1; 10 bases are shared with TRBD1. V lost 6 bases to trimming and J lost 8 bases; unmatched junction nucleotides: 10. The CDR3 runs to 15 residues. Germline values: CDR1 SNHLY, CDR2 FYNNEI. CDR3 sequence reads: CASRPDRGSYDEQFF. CDR3 coding DNA: TGTGCCAGCAGGCCGGACAGGGGGTCTTACGATGAGCAGTTCTTC.

This clonotype was recorded only once. A much larger clone lies a single base off, so this may be a read error. The V call is TRBV29-1, the J call TRBJ2-4; possible D gene TRBD2, 5 bases. The J call is doubtful: the DNA matches TRBJ2-7 better. This CDR3 comprises 12 residues. CDR1 and CDR2 (germline): SQVTM, ANQGSEA. CDR3 in DNA: TGCTGCGTTGAAAGCGGTTCCTACGAGCAGTACTTC. Translating gives CCVESGSYEQYF.

This clonotype was picked up a small number of times. The chain has TRBV6-5 and TRBJ2-3, with 15 bases fitting TRBD2. The CDR3 loop spans 17 amino acids. V was pared by 4 bases and J by 4 bases, with 6 bases of the junction left unmatched. Germline CDR1 is MNHEY and CDR2 is SVGAGI. Written as DNA, the CDR3 is TGTGCCAGCAGTTTACCGGGACTAGCGGGAGGCCCAGATACGCAGTATTTT. It encodes CASSLPGLAGGPDTQYF.

The rearrangement links TRBV20-1 to TRBJ2-1; TRBD1 or TRBD2 may be the D gene (6 bases each). This CDR3 spans 15 amino acids. Germline CDR1 reads DFQATT; CDR2 reads SNEGSKA (reference sequence). Trimming took 6 bases from V and 4 from J, leaving 19 bases between them. The CDR3 nucleotides are TGCAGTGCCCGTCCCTTAGGGGGGCAGTACAATGAGCAGTTCTTC. Protein product: CSARPLGGQYNEQFF.

J is TRBJ1-2 and V is TRBV3-1, with a possible D match to TRBD1 (6 bases). The ends were cut back, 5 bases at V and 7 bases at J, with 17 bases in the middle. Germline CDR1 and CDR2: LGHDT and YNNKEL (reference sequence). There are 14 residues in the CDR3. CDR3 coding DNA: TGTGCCAGCAGCAACCAAGGGGGTGGCAGTGGCTACACCTTC. Its translation: CASSNQGGGSGYTF.

V is TRBV12-3 or TRBV12-4 and J is TRBJ1-2; D possibly corresponds to TRBD1 (5 bases). Trimming stripped 5 bases from V and 4 bases from J, with 17 bases between. CDR3 size: 15 residues. CDR3 protein: CASSPRGTGLYGYTF. DNA for the CDR3: TGTGCCAGCAGTCCCCGAGGCACAGGCCTCTATGGCTACACCTTC.

The rearrangement links TRBV6-6 to TRBJ1-2; D is unresolved. The CDR3 is 14 amino acids. V lost 0 bases and J lost 4, with 9 bases in between. Germline V gives CDR1 MNHNY, CDR2 SVGAGI (reference sequence). In DNA form, the CDR3 reads TGTGCCAGCAGTTACTCTCGGGAGGGCTATGGCTACACCTTC. It codes for CASSYSREGYGYTF.

This clonotype showed up just a few times. This chain links TRBV27 with TRBJ1-2, with no clear D. The germline V and J ends were trimmed by 7 bases and 1 base, with 10 bases remaining between them. The CDR3 is made up of 13 amino acids. Looked up from germline, CDR1 is MNHEY and CDR2 is SMNVEV (reference sequence). Here the CDR3 DNA reads TGTGCCAGCAAGGTGGGCTTTAACTATGGCTACACCTTC. This translates into CASKVGFNYGYTF.

The chain uses TRBV24-1 and TRBJ1-5, with a possible D match to TRBD1 (5 bases). The ends were cut back, 7 bases at V and 1 base at J, with 7 bases in the middle. Germline V gene sequence: CDR1 KGHDR, CDR2 SFDVKD. This CDR3 is built from 13 residues. CDR3 sequence reads: CATRRGSNQPQHF. Written as DNA, the CDR3 is TGTGCCACCAGGAGGGGAAGCAATCAGCCCCAGCATTTT.

V gene TRBV7-8 combines with J gene TRBJ1-1; D gene uncertain. Germline values: CDR1 SGHVS, CDR2 FQNEAQ. V lost 5 bases to trimming and J lost 0 bases, with 16 bases between them. This CDR3 comprises 16 residues. In nucleotides, the CDR3 is TGTGCCAGCAGCCTCCGGGGAGGGTACATGAACACTGAAGCTTTCTTT. Translation gives CASSLRGGYMNTEAFF.

This clonotype was detected only a few times. The chain uses TRBV6-6 and TRBJ2-3, with D hard to call. V lost 3 bases to trimming and J lost 1 base, with 11 bases between them. Germline loops: CDR1 MNHNY, CDR2 SVGAGI (reference sequence). The length of the CDR3 is 15 residues. CDR3 sequence (DNA): TGTGCCAGCAGTTATGACGCCTTCGGCACAGATACGCAGTATTTT. This encodes CASSYDAFGTDTQYF.

This chain links TRBV5-1 with TRBJ2-5; D unresolved. TRBJ2-7 explains the end of the DNA better; the J call may be wrong. CDR3 length: 16 amino acids. Germline loops: CDR1 SGHRS, CDR2 YFSETQ. The CDR3: CASSLEQRDLLNEQYF. DNA of the CDR3: TGCGCCAGCAGCTTGGAACAGCGAGACCTCCTTAACGAGCAGTACTTC.

This chain joins TRBV10-3 and TRBJ2-4, with TRBD2 matching over 12 bases. Near its end, the DNA agrees better with TRBJ2-7, so the J call may be wrong. This CDR3 comprises 15 residues. Germline loops: CDR1 ENHRY, CDR2 SYGVKD. CDR3 coding DNA: TGTGCCATCAGGACACTAGCGGGGGGCTCCTACGAGCAGTACTTC. It codes for CAIRTLAGGSYEQYF.

A few counts support this clonotype. The chain carries TRBV5-1 and TRBJ2-3; 8 nucleotides align to TRBD2. Germline values: CDR1 SGHRS, CDR2 YFSETQ. This CDR3 has 16 amino acids. V shed 1 base and J 0 bases; nucleotides not matched to a gene: 4. The CDR3 DNA reads as TGCGCCAGCAGCTTGAATGTAGCGGGGAGCACAGATACGCAGTATTTT. Translation: CASSLNVAGSTDTQYF.

This clonotype appeared once. The chain links TRBV6-2 or TRBV6-3 to TRBJ2-2, with D unresolved. Trimming pared 6 bases from V and 4 bases from J, leaving 12 bases between. The CDR3 has 14 residues. Germline CDR1 and CDR2: MNHEY and SVGEGT. As DNA, the CDR3 is TGTGCCAGCAGCCTAAGACTGGGCACCGGGGAGCTGTTTTTT. Its translation: CASSLRLGTGELFF.

The gene calls are TRBV5-1 and TRBJ2-1; TRBD2 matches 7 bases. The CDR3 runs to 13 residues. Germline-derived CDR1 and CDR2 are SGHRS and YFSETQ. J gave up 10 bases and V 0 bases, and 4 bases lay outside the gene matches. CDR3 bases: TGCGCCAGCAGCTTGGGGACTAGTTGGGAGCAGTTCTTC. Protein: CASSLGTSWEQFF. The entire variable domain, with the rest obtained from reference TRBV5-1 and TRBJ2-1, is as follows: KAGVTQTPRYLIKTRGQQVTLSCSPISGHRSVSWYQQTPGQGLQFLFEYFSETQRNKGNFPGRFSGRQFSNSRSEMNVSTLELGDSALYLCASSLGTSWEQFFGPGTRLTVL.

The table lists this clonotype with a few counts. The gene calls are TRBV9 and TRBJ2-1; TRBD1 matches at 11 bases. J was trimmed by 8 bases and V by 4 bases; bases with no gene match: 5. The length of the CDR3 is 14 residues. The germline V gene has CDR1 SGDLS and CDR2 YYNGEE. The DNA for the CDR3 is TGTGCCAGCAGCCCGGGACAGGGGGTCGATGAGCAGTTCTTC. Protein: CASSPGQGVDEQFF.

The V call is TRBV4-2, the J call TRBJ2-2; TRBD2 matches 14 bases. Germline assignment: CDR1 LGHNA and CDR2 YNFKEQ. The CDR3 spans 16 residues. Trimming at V came to 3 bases and at J to 7 bases, leaving 4 bases not matched to a gene. In DNA form, the CDR3 reads TGTGCCAGCAGCCATGGGGGACTAGCGGGGGACGGGGAGCTGTTTTTT. Amino acids: CASSHGGLAGDGELFF.

This clonotype was counted many times. V usage is TRBV4-2 and J usage is TRBJ2-3, with 10 positions matching TRBD2. V lost 2 bases to trimming and J lost 2 bases; unmatched junction nucleotides: 4. This CDR3 comprises 16 residues. In germline, CDR1 is LGHNA, CDR2 YNFKEQ. The CDR3 bases are TGTGCCAGCAGCCAACCGGGACTAGCGTCCACAGATACGCAGTATTTT. It is translated as CASSQPGLASTDTQYF.

This clonotype appeared a few times. This sequence joins TRBV3-1 and TRBJ2-1, with 12 nucleotides matching TRBD2. Germline V CDR1 and CDR2: LGHDT, YNNKEL (reference sequence). Trimming took 0 bases from V and 1 from J; bases not matched to a gene: 7. This CDR3 contains 19 residues. CDR3: CASSQDMGLAGSSYNEQFF. CDR3 coding DNA: TGTGCCAGCAGCCAAGATATGGGACTAGCGGGCTCATCCTACAATGAGCAGTTCTTC.